This T cell receptor (beta chain) was sequenced in a study of spatial heterogeneity in lung cancer. Findings and limits, study-wide: Coverage of tumor T cells was estimated at roughly 7% for alpha chains and 13% for beta chains. Tumoral mutation counts were tracked by counts of expanded intratumoral alpha and beta TCRs. Ubiquitous and regional nonsynonymous mutations were tracked by counts of ubiquitous and regional expanded TCRs, respectively.

Germline V gene lookup returns CDR1 SEHNR and CDR2 FQNEAQ (reference sequence). Deletions cut 1 base from V and 6 bases from J, with 12 bases between. CDR3 size: 14 residues. This clonotype has ten or more counts. As yet, its antigen is unknown. The size of this beta chain means little, since it is a stray read in a library made for alpha chains. TCR cDNA molecules were tagged individually, and each one carried a unique molecular identifier. Each CDR3 protein gets one entry after TCRdb re-called the 5' RACE reads with MiXCR. The data show about 16,000 distinct CDR3 sequences, 5.5% to 6.5% seen once. Documented time point: sample taken at primary tumor resection. The study sequenced unsorted whole RNA from tumor, nontumor lung or frozen PBMC.

The clonotype was recovered from a female donor with early-stage non-small cell lung cancer. Material: lung tumor tissue, obtained at surgery. The V and J genes are TRBV7-9 and TRBJ1-1; D not certain. The CDR3: CASSLDIPGAEAFF. The CDR3 DNA reads as TGTGCCAGCAGCTTAGATATCCCCGGAGCTGAAGCTTTCTTT.